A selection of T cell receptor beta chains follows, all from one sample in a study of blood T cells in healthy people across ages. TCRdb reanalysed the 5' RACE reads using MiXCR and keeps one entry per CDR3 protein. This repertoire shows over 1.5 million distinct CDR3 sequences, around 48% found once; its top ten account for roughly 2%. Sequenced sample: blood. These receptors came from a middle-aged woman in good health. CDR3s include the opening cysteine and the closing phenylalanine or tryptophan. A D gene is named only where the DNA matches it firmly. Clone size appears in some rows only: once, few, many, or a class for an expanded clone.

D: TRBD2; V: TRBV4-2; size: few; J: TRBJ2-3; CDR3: CASSQDQRGDGTQYF; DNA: TGTGCCAGCAGCCAAGATCAGCGGGGGGATGGTACGCAGTATTTT
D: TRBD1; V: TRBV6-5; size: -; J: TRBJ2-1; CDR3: CASSYGGQGVSNEQFF; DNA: TGTGCCAGCAGTTACGGGGGACAGGGTGTAAGCAATGAGCAGTTCTTC
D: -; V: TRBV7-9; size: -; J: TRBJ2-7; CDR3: CASAPHTSYEQYF; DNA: TGTGCCAGCGCCCCACACACATCCTACGAGCAGTACTTC
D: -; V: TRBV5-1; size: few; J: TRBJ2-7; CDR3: CASSKEGLDQSYEQYF; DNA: TGCGCCAGCAGCAAAGAGGGGCTGGATCAATCCTACGAGCAGTACTTC
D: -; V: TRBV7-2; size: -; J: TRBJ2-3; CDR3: CASSLAGHETSTDTQYF; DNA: TGTGCCAGCAGCTTAGCGGGACACGAGACTAGCACAGATACGCAGTATTTT
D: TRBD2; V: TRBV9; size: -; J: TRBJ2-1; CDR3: CASSVVAGGTHEQFF; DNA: TGTGCCAGCAGCGTAGTAGCGGGGGGCACGCATGAGCAGTTCTTC
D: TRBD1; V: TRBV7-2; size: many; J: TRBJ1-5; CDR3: CASSRTGDQPQHF; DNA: TGTGCCAGCAGCCGAACAGGGGATCAGCCCCAGCATTTT
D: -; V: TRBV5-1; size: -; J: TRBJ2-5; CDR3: CASSLFSLGETQYF; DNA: TGCGCCAGCAGCTTGTTCAGTTTAGGAGAGACCCAGTACTTC
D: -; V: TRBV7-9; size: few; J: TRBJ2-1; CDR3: CASYRDYNEQFF; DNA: TGTGCCAGCTACAGGGACTACAATGAGCAGTTCTTC
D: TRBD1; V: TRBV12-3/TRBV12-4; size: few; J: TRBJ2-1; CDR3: CASRRDRVNEQFF; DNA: TGTGCCAGCAGGCGGGACAGGGTCAACGAGCAGTTCTTC
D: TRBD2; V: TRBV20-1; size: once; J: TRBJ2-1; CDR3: CSASPLGLAGGLYNEQFF; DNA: TGCAGTGCTAGCCCGCTGGGACTAGCGGGGGGTCTATACAATGAGCAGTTCTTC
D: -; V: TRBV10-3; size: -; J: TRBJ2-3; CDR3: CAISEVSTGDTQYF; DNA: TGTGCCATCAGTGAGGTTAGTACAGGAGATACGCAGTATTTT
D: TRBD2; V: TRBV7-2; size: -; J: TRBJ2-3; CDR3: CASSLAGTSGYADTQYF; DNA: TGTGCCAGCAGCTTAGCTGGGACTAGCGGTTACGCAGATACGCAGTATTTT
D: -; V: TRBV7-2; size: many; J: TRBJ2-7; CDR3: CASSLVTNYEQYF; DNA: TGTGCCAGCAGCTTAGTCACAAACTACGAGCAGTACTTC
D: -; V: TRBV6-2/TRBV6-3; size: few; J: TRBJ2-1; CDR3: CASSYLSGSYNEQFF; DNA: TGTGCCAGCAGTTATCTTAGCGGCTCCTACAATGAGCAGTTCTTC
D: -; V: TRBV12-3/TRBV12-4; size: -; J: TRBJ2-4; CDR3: CASIQGHGGNIRYF; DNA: TGTGCCAGCATCCAGGGACACGGCGGGAACATTCGGTACTTC
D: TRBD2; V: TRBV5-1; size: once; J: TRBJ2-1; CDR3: CASSLGSLSGGANHYNEQFF; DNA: TGCGCCAGCAGCTTGGGGTCCCTAAGCGGGGGGGCTAACCATTACAATGAGCAGTTCTTC
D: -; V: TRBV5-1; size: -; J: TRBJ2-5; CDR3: CASSLTGGQETLYF; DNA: TGCGCCAGCAGCTTGACCGGGGGTCAAGAGACCCTGTACTTC
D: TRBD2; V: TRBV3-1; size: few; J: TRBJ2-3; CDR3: CASSQLAGGSTDTQYF; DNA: TGTGCCAGCAGCCAACTAGCGGGGGGAAGCACAGATACGCAGTATTTT
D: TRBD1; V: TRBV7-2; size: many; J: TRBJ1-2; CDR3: CASSLGQGHYGYTF; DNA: TGTGCCAGCAGCCTCGGACAGGGACACTATGGCTACACCTTC
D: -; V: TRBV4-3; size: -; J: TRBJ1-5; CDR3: CASSQDWGTNQPQHF; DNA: TGCGCCAGCAGCCAAGATTGGGGGACAAATCAGCCCCAGCATTTT
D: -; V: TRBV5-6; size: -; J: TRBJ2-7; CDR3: CASSTDASHSYEQYF; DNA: TGTGCCAGCAGCACGGACGCCTCCCACTCCTACGAGCAGTACTTC
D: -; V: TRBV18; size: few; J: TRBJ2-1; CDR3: CASSPDVNEQFF; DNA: TGTGCCAGCTCACCGGACGTTAATGAGCAGTTCTTC
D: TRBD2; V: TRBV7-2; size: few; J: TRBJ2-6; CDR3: CASLDGGGAKLAGANVLTF; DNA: TGTGCCAGCCTTGATGGCGGGGGGGCCAAATTAGCCGGGGCCAACGTCCTGACTTTC
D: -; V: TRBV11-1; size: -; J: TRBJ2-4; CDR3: CASSSSEGEQGTPKNIQYF; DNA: TGTGCCAGCAGCTCCTCGGAGGGGGAGCAGGGGACTCCCAAAAACATTCAGTACTTC
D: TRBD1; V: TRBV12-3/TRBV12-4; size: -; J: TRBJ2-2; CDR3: CASSTGQGGRTGELFF; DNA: TGTGCCAGCAGTACCGGACAGGGTGGACGGACCGGGGAGCTGTTTTTT
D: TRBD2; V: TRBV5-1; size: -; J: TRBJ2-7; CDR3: CASSGTSGVDQYF; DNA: TGCGCCAGCAGCGGGACTAGCGGGGTGGACCAGTACTTC
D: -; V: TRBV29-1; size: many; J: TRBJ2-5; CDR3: CSVELTIRQETQYF; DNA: TGCAGCGTTGAATTGACTATTCGACAAGAGACCCAGTACTTC
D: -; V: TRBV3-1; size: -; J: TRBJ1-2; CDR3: CASSQVGELRPGYTF; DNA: TGTGCCAGCAGCCAAGTAGGGGAGCTACGTCCGGGCTACACCTTC
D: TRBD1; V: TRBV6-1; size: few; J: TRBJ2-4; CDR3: CASSEQGAVAKNIQYF; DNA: TGTGCCAGCAGTGAGCAGGGGGCGGTAGCCAAAAACATTCAGTACTTC
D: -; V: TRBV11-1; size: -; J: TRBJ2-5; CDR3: CASSPGSGHLPETQYF; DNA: TGTGCCAGCAGCCCTGGTAGCGGCCACCTCCCAGAGACCCAGTACTTC
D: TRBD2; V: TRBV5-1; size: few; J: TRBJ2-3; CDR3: CASSLWGLAITDTQYF; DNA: TGCGCCAGCAGCTTGTGGGGACTAGCCATCACAGATACGCAGTATTTT
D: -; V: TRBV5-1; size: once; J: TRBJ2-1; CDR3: CASSLTRVLSDNEQFF; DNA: TGCGCCAGCAGCTTGACACGGGTACTCTCGGACAATGAGCAGTTCTTC
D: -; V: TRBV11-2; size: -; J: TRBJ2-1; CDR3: CASSLLVGQFF; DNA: TGTGCCAGCAGCTTATTAGTGGGGCAGTTCTTC
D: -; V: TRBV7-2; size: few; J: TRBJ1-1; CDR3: CASSLSQGNTEAFF; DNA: TGTGCCAGCAGCTTGTCACAGGGGAACACTGAAGCTTTCTTT
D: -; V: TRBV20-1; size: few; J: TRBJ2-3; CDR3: CSARVSGRATDTQYF; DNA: TGCAGTGCTAGAGTTTCGGGCCGAGCAACAGATACGCAGTATTTT
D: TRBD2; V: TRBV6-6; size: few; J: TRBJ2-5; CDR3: CASSWTSGGAVETQYF; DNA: TGTGCCAGCAGTTGGACTAGCGGGGGGGCTGTGGAGACCCAGTACTTC
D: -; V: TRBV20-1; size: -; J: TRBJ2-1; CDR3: CSVVGAGNSYNEQFF; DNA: TGCAGTGTCGTCGGGGCTGGCAATTCCTACAATGAGCAGTTCTTC
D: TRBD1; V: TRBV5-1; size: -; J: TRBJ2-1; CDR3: CASSLGDRDLEQFF; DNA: TGCGCCAGCAGCTTGGGGGACAGGGATCTTGAGCAGTTCTTC
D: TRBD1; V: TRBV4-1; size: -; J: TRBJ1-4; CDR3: CASSHGPGGEEKLFF; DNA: TGCGCCAGCAGCCACGGACCAGGGGGCGAGGAAAAACTGTTTTTT
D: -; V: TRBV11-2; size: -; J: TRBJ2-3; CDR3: CASSPGAIRTDTQYF; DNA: TGTGCCAGCAGCCCCGGGGCTATCCGCACAGATACGCAGTATTTT
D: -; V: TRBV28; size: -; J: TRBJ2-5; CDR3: CASSFGYQETRYF; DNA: TGTGCCAGCAGTTTCGGCTACCAAGAGACCCGGTACTTC
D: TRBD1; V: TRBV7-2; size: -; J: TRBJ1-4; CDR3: CASSLRTGREKLFF; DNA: TGTGCCAGCAGCCTCCGGACAGGGAGGGAAAAACTGTTTTTT
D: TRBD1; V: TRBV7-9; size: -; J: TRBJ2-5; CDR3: CASSSDRVTQYF; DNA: TGTGCCAGCAGCTCGGACAGGGTGACCCAGTACTTC
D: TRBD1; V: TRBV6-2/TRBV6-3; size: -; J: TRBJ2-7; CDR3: CASRETGAYEQYF; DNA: TGTGCCAGCAGGGAGACAGGGGCCTACGAGCAGTACTTC
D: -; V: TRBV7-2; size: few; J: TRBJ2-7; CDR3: CASSPDGGLPYEQYF; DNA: TGTGCCAGCAGCCCAGACGGGGGACTTCCCTACGAGCAGTACTTC
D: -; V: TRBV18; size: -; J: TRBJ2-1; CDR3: CASSPVQANNEQFF; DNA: TGTGCCAGCTCACCTGTACAGGCTAACAATGAGCAGTTCTTC
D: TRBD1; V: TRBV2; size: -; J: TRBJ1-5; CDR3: CASSATGGAYNQPQHF; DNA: TGTGCCAGCAGCGCAACAGGGGGCGCTTATAATCAGCCCCAGCATTTT
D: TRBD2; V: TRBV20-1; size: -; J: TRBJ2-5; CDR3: CSAVSGGARPEQYF; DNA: TGCAGTGCCGTTAGCGGGGGGGCTCGTCCTGAGCAGTACTTC
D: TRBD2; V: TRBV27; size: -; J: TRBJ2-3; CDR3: CASTEKAGVSTDTQYF; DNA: TGTGCCAGCACTGAGAAAGCGGGGGTGAGCACAGATACGCAGTATTTT
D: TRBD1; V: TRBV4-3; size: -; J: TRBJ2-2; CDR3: CASSQVGQGVTGELFF; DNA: TGCGCCAGCAGCCAGGTGGGACAGGGGGTCACCGGGGAGCTGTTTTTT